The 5 T cell receptor beta chains reported below all come from one sample, sequenced in a study of regulatory T cells in long-lasting Graves disease. iRepertoire HTBI primers and Arm-PCR of CDR3 regions built TCR beta libraries. From the multiplex PCR reads, TCRdb called clonotypes with MiXCR, one entry per CDR3 protein. The sample records 400,000 to 450,000 distinct CDR3 sequences, less than 20% being singletons. Time point: newly diagnosed GD, antithyroid drugs for less than 3 months. RNA isolated from PBMCs was used to make the TCR library. The same specimen was also included in a second study, on T cells in Graves' hyperthyroidism and ophthalmopathy.

The sequencing used peripheral blood mononuclear cells (PBMCs), collected at new diagnosis, from a patient treated with antithyroid drugs. These receptors all stem from a woman aged 25-40 years with Graves disease.

This clonotype was counted at least ten times. The rearrangement joins TRBV10-3 to TRBJ1-5, with a tentative D call TRBD1 (5 bases). Trimming left V 8 bases short and J 6 bases short, with 20 bases between. There are 15 residues in the CDR3. In germline, CDR1 is ENHRY, CDR2 SYGVKD. CDR3 nucleotide sequence: TGTGCCATCGCCTCGGAGGGAATGGGGGGTCAGCCCCAGCATTTT. Its protein product is CAIASEGMGGQPQHF.

Many counts were recorded for this clonotype. This chain uses TRBV18 with TRBJ2-2; D call uncertain. Germline assignment: CDR1 KGHSH and CDR2 LQKENI. The CDR3 loop spans 16 amino acids. V gave up 4 bases and J gave up 6 bases, with 18 bases separating them. CDR3 amino acids: CASSHSRRYAPGELFF. The CDR3 region has the DNA TGTGCCAGCTCACACTCACGGAGATATGCACCCGGGGAGCTGTTTTTT. The whole variable domain, remainder taken from reference TRBV18 and TRBJ2-2, is NAGVMQNPRHLVRRRGQEARLRCSPMKGHSHVYWYRQLPEEGLKFMVYLQKENIIDESGMPKERFSAEFPKEGPSILRIQQVVRGDSAAYFCASSHSRRYAPGELFFGEGSRLTVL.

This clonotype was observed many times. One end of the junction fails to match germline, which may point to a read error. This sequence joins TRBV15 and TRBJ1-5; D not certain. Germline CDR1 reads LNHNV; CDR2 reads YYDKDF (reference sequence). The CDR3 has 15 residues. The CDR3 nucleotides are TGTGCCGCCAGCAGGTCGACGGGTAGCAATCAGCCCCAGCATTTT. This encodes CAASRSTGSNQPQHF.

CDR3 sequence: CASSYPRDSTDGYTF. CDR3 nucleotides: TGTGCCAGCAGTTACCCCCGGGACAGCACGGATGGCTACACCTTC. The V call is TRBV27, the J call TRBJ1-2; TRBD1 matches 7 bases. Germline CDR1 and CDR2: MNHEY and SMNVEV (reference sequence). The CDR3 is made up of 15 amino acids. Trimming removed 4 bases from V and 6 bases from J; junction bases left unmatched: 11.

This clonotype was found a few times. The gene calls are TRBV27 and TRBJ2-1, with D perhaps TRBD1 or TRBD2 (7 bases each). V dropped 4 bases and J dropped 7 bases, with 20 bases sitting between them. The CDR3 has 16 amino acids. Germline CDR1 is MNHEY and CDR2 is SMNVEV (reference sequence). In DNA form, the CDR3 reads TGTGCCAGCAGTTCTGAGGGGGCGGGAGCAAGGAATGAGCAGTTCTTC. Protein: CASSSEGAGARNEQFF.